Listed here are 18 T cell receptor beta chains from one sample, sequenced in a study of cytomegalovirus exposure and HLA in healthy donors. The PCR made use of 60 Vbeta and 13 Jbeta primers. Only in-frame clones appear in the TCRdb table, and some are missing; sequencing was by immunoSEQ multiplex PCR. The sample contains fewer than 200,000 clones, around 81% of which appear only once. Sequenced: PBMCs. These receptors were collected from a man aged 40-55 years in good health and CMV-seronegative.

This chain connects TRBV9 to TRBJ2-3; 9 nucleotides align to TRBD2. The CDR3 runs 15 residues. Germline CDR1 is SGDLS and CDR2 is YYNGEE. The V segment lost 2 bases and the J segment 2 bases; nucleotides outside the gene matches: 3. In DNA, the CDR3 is TGTGCCAGCAGCGTCCTAGCGGGGCCCACAGATACGCAGTATTTT. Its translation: CASSVLAGPTDTQYF.

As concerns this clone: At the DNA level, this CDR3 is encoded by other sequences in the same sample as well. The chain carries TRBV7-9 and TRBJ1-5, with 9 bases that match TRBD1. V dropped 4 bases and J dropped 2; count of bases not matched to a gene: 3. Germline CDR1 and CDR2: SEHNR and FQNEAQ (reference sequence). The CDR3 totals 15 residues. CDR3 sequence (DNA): TGTGCCAGCAGCTCGGGACAGGGAGGCAATCAGCCCCAGCATTTT. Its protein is CASSSGQGGNQPQHF.

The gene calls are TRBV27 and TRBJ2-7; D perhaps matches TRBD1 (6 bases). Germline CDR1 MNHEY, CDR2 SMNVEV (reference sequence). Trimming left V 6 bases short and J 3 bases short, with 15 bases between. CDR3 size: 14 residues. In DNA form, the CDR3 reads TGTGCCAGCAGACCAACAGGGAACAACTACGAGCAGTACTTC. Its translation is CASRPTGNNYEQYF.

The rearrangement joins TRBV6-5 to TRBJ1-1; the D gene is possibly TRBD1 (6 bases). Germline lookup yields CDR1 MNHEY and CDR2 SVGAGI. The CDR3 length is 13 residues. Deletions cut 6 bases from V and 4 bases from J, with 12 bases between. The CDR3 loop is CASRPTGPTEAFF. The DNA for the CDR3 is TGTGCCAGCAGACCCACAGGGCCCACTGAAGCTTTCTTT.

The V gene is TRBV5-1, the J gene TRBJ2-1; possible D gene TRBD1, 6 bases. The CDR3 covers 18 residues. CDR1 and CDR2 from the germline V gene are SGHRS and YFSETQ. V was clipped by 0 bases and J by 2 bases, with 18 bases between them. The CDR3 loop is CASSLAPPQWDTYNEQFF. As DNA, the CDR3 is TGCGCCAGCAGCTTGGCCCCCCCCCAATGGGACACCTACAATGAGCAGTTCTTC.

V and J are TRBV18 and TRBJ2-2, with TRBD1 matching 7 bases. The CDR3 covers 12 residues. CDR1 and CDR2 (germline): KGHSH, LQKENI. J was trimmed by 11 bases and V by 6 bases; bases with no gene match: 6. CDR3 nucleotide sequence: TGTGCCAGCTCCAAGAGGGACAGTGAGCTGTTTTTT. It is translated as CASSKRDSELFF.

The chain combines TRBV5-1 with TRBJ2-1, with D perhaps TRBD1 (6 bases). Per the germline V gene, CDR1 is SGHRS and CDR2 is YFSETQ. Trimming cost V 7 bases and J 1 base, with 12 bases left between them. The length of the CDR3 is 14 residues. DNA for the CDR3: TGCGCCAGCGGACCCAGGGGTTCCTACAATGAGCAGTTCTTC. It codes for CASGPRGSYNEQFF.

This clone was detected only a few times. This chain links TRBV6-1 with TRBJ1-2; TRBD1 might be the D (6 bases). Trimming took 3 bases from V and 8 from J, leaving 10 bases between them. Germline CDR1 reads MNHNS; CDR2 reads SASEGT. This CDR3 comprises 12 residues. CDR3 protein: CASSEGTRGYTF. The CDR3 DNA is TGTGCCAGCAGTGAGGGGACACGCGGCTACACCTTC.

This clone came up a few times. CDR3 in DNA: TGCGCCAGCGAGCTTTGGAGCGGGGGGGTTCGTGGCGGGGAGCTGTTTTTT. As protein: CASELWSGGVRGGELFF. This chain uses TRBV4-1 with TRBJ2-2; 10 bases are shared with TRBD2. V trimming: 8 bases; J trimming: 7 bases; junction bases outside the gene matches: 16. The germline V gene has CDR1 MGHRA and CDR2 YSYEKL. The CDR3 has 17 amino acids.

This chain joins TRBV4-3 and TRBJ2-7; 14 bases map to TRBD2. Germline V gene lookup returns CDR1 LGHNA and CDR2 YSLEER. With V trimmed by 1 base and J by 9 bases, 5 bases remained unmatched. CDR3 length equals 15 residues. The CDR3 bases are TGCGCCAGCAGCCAAGTGGGACTAGCGGGAGAAAGGCAGTACTTC. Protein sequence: CASSQVGLAGERQYF.

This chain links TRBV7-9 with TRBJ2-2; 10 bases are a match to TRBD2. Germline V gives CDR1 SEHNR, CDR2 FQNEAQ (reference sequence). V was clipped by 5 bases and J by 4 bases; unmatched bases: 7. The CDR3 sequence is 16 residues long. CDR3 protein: CASSPQRGGFTGELFF. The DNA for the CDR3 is TGTGCCAGCAGCCCGCAGCGGGGGGGCTTCACCGGGGAGCTGTTTTTT.

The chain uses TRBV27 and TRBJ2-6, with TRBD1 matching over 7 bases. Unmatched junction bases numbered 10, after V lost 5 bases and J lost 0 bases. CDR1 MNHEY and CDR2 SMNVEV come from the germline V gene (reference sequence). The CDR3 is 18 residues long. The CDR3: CASSVDRPSISGANVLTF. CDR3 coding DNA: TGTGCCAGCAGTGTGGACAGGCCTTCAATCTCTGGGGCCAACGTCCTGACTTTC.

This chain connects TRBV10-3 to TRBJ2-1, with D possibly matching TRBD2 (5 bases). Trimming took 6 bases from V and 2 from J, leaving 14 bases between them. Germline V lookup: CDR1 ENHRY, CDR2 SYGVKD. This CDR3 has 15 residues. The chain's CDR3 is CAISSSGDPYNEQFF. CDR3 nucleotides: TGTGCCATCAGCTCCAGCGGAGACCCCTACAATGAGCAGTTCTTC.

CDR3 DNA: TGCAGCGTTGGTGCGAGTCGGGGAAAACTGTTTTTT. This encodes CSVGASRGKLFF. V and J are TRBV29-1 and TRBJ1-4; no clear D gene. The CDR3 sequence is 12 residues long. Trimming took 4 bases from V and 10 from J, leaving 13 bases between them. Germline loops: CDR1 SQVTM, CDR2 ANQGSEA. Based on the CDR3 plus reference TRBV29-1 and TRBJ1-4, the full variable domain is SAVISQKPSRDICQRGTSLTIQCQVDSQVTMMFWYRQQPGQSLTLIATANQGSEATYESGFVIDKFPISRPNLTFSTLTVSNMSPEDSSIYLCSVGASRGKLFFGSGTQLSVL.

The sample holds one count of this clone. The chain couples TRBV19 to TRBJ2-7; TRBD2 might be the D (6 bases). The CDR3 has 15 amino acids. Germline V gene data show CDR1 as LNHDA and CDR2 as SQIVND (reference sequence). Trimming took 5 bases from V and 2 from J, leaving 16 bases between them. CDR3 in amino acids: CASSPRLDTPYEQYF. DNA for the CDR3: TGTGCCAGTAGTCCGCGACTAGACACCCCCTACGAGCAGTACTTC.

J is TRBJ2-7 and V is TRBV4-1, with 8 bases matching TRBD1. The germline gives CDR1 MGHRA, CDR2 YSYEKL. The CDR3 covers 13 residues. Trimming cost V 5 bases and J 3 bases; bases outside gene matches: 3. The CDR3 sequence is CASSGQGRYEQYF. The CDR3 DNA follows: TGCGCCAGCAGCGGACAGGGTCGCTACGAGCAGTACTTC.

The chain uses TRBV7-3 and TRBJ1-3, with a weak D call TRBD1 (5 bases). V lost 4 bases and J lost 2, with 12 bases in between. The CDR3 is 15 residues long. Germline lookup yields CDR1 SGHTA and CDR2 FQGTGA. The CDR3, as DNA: TGTGCCAGCAGCTCCAGGGAGGAAGCTGGAAACACCATATATTTT. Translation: CASSSREEAGNTIYF.

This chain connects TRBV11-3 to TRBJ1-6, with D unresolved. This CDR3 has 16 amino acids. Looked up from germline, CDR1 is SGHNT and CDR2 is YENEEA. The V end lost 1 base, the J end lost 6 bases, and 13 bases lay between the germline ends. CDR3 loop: CASSLVTPRGNSPLHF. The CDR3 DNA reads TGTGCCAGCAGCTTAGTCACGCCTCGGGGTAATTCACCCCTCCACTTT.